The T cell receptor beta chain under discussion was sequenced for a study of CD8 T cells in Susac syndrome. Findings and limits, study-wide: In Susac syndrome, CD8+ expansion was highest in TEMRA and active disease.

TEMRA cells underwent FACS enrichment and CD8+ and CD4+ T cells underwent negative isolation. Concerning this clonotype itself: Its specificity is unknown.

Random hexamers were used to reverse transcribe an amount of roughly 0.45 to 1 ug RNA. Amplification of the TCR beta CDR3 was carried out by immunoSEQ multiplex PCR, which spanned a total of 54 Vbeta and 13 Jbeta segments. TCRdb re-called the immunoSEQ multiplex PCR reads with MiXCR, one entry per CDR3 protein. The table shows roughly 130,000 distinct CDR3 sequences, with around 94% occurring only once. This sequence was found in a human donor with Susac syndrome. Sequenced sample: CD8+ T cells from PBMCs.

For the CDR3, the DNA is TGTGCCAGCGGGATCTGGGACAGGGGGCGGAATGAGCAGTTCTTC. Translating gives CASGIWDRGRNEQFF. This sequence joins TRBV6-2 or TRBV6-3 and TRBJ2-1, with 12 bases that match TRBD1. With 8 bases clipped from V and 7 bases from J, the junction kept 9 bases outside the gene matches. The germline CDR1 and CDR2 sequences are MNHEY and SVGEGT. The CDR3 extends over 15 amino acids.